This TCR beta chain was recovered during a study of Ad26.COV2.S vaccination and SARS-CoV-2 variants. Profiled with immunoSEQ multiplex PCR; TCRdb holds only in-frame clones, not every one. The sample lists about 350,000 clones; roughly 84% were seen once. As regards this clone: Its antigen is currently unknown.

CDR3 length: 14 amino acids. V dropped 6 bases and J dropped 3; count of bases not matched to a gene: 6. CDR1 and CDR2 from the germline V gene are MNHEY and SMNVEV (reference sequence). Treatment denoted: roughly 20 received Ad26.COV2.S at low or high dose, single or two shots; about 5 received placebo; per-sample allocation not given. Collection of samples fell on day 63 after the first vaccine or placebo injection. The study's findings and limits: Those who received the vaccine showed greater spike-specific TCR breadth than those given placebo. Total T cell responses were possibly underestimated by TCR breadth and depth analyses.

The chain couples TRBV27 to TRBJ1-1; 8 nucleotides match TRBD1. The sequencing used peripheral blood, collected in a trial of Ad26.COV2.S vaccine versus placebo. This receptor was identified in a person between 18 and 65 years old who received the Ad26.COV2.S COVID-19 vaccine or a placebo. The CDR3 DNA reads as TGTGCCAGCAGCCCGGACAGGGTACACACTGAAGCTTTCTTT. As protein: CASSPDRVHTEAFF.